The 2 T cell receptor beta chains given below trace back to one sample, sequenced in a study of blood T cell repertoires in COVID-19. The data were produced by immunoSEQ multiplex PCR, yet TCRdb's version contains in-frame clones alone and is incomplete. The table lists 90,000 to 100,000 clones, 70% to 90% of them singletons, with 2.5% to 3.5% in the top ten. Material for sequencing was peripheral blood. Receptors originate from a man in his fifties or sixties with COVID-19, enrolled during active disease.

J is TRBJ2-2 and V is TRBV4-1, with D possibly matching TRBD1 (6 bases). Looked up from germline, CDR1 is MGHRA and CDR2 is YSYEKL. This CDR3 has 14 residues. Trimming shortened V by 4 bases and J by 6 bases, and 12 bases separated the two germline ends. The CDR3 nucleotides read TGCGCCAGCAGCCCCAGACAGGTGGCCGGGGAGCTGTTTTTT. The encoded protein is CASSPRQVAGELFF.

The chain joins TRBV29-1 to TRBJ1-4; weak D call: TRBD1 (6 bases). This CDR3 is 13 amino acids long. V was pared by 7 bases and J by 6 bases, with 15 bases between. Germline CDR1 reads SQVTM; CDR2 reads ANQGSEA. CDR3 coding DNA: TGCAGCGCCCAGGGGACCGGTCATGAAAAACTGTTTTTT. Protein product: CSAQGTGHEKLFF.